Listed below are T cell receptor beta chains from one sample, sequenced in a study of blood T cell repertoires in COVID-19. Clones were read by immunoSEQ multiplex PCR, and TCRdb kept only the in-frame ones, dropping some. The sample holds 80,000 to 100,000 clones; 70% to 90% are singletons and the top ten take around 2%. Sequenced input: peripheral blood. The receptors come from a man aged 50 or older with COVID-19, enrolled during active disease. The CDR3 runs from the conserved cysteine through the conserved F or W. The order of the fields is D gene, J gene, clone size, V gene, CDR3 DNA, CDR3 protein. The D gene is left open where the match is weak. The size entry is marked missing in some rows and otherwise reads once, few, many or a size class.

>TRBD1|TRBJ1-2|-|TRBV6-2/TRBV6-3
TGTGCCAGCAGTCTAACCGGGACAGGGGGCGTCGTTCACTATGGCTACACCTTC
CASSLTGTGGVVHYGYTF
>TRBD2|TRBJ2-7|-|TRBV2
TGTGCCAGCAGTGGGGGGGAGGGCTACGAGCAGTACTTC
CASSGGEGYEQYF
>TRBD2|TRBJ2-7|-|TRBV18
TGTGCCAGCTCACCTGGACTAGCGGGATACGAGCAGTACTTC
CASSPGLAGYEQYF
>-|TRBJ1-2|-|TRBV10-1
TGCGCCAGCAGTGAGTCGTTTGACAGAAACCCAGATGGCTACACCTTC
CASSESFDRNPDGYTF
>-|TRBJ1-2|-|TRBV5-6
TGTGCCAGCAGAGGGAGGGGACGGAGCTATGGCTACACCTTC
CASRGRGRSYGYTF
>-|TRBJ1-5|-|TRBV5-1
TGCGCCAGCAGCCATACGCTAGAAAAAGACCACAATCAGCCCCAGCATTTT
CASSHTLEKDHNQPQHF
>-|TRBJ2-7|-|TRBV2
TGTGCCAGCCTCCGGGACTCCCTTTCCTACGAGCAGTACTTC
CASLRDSLSYEQYF
>-|TRBJ2-2|-|TRBV5-1
TGCGCCAGCAGCGCCTCAGGGGTCTCGAACACCGGGGAGCTGTTTTTT
CASSASGVSNTGELFF
>-|TRBJ1-2|-|TRBV14
TGTGCCAGCAGCCAAGATTTCGAGGGCGTTGGCTACACCTTC
CASSQDFEGVGYTF
>TRBD1|TRBJ2-7|-|TRBV28
TGTGCCAGCAGTTTGACAGGGGGGAGCTACGAGCAGTACTTC
CASSLTGGSYEQYF
>-|TRBJ1-6|-|TRBV5-1
TGCGCCAGCAGCTTGGGTGGACAAAATTCACCCCTCCACTTT
CASSLGGQNSPLHF
>-|TRBJ1-2|-|TRBV5-4
TGTGCCAGCAGCTGGGGTCAGGGTTCCCCCTATGGCTACACCTTC
CASSWGQGSPYGYTF
>-|TRBJ1-4|-|TRBV2
TGTGCCAGCAGTGCTGGGAGCACTAATGAAAAACTGTTTTTT
CASSAGSTNEKLFF
>TRBD2|TRBJ2-7|-|TRBV7-9
TGTGCCAGCAGCTTTTGGACTAGCGGGGGTGACGAGCAGTACTTC
CASSFWTSGGDEQYF
>-|TRBJ1-4|-|TRBV5-4
TGTGCCAGCAGCTTGGCGGGGGGCGCATCAACTAATGAAAAACTGTTTTTT
CASSLAGGASTNEKLFF
>TRBD1|TRBJ1-2|-|TRBV2
TGTGCCAGCAGTGGCGAGACAGGGCTGAACTATGGCTACACCTTC
CASSGETGLNYGYTF
>TRBD1|TRBJ2-7|-|TRBV2
TGTGCCAGCCGGGGACAGGGTCATACCCAAGCCCACTACGAGCAGTACTTC
CASRGQGHTQAHYEQYF
>-|TRBJ2-7|few|TRBV5-6
TGTGCCAGCAGCCCTACAGGGAAAAAGGGCCAGTACGAGCAGTACTTC
CASSPTGKKGQYEQYF
>-|TRBJ1-2|once|TRBV19
TGTGCCAGTAGTACGAGGTTGGGCTACACCTTC
CASSTRLGYTF
>-|TRBJ2-7|-|TRBV6-5
TGTGCCAGCAGTTTTTCTCGAGGAGGCTACGAGCAGTACTTC
CASSFSRGGYEQYF
>-|TRBJ1-1|-|TRBV27
TGTGCCAGCAGTTTATCGGGCAGGGTAGAGAACACTGAAGCTTTCTTT
CASSLSGRVENTEAFF
>TRBD2|TRBJ2-1|-|TRBV9
TGTGCCAGCAGCTCAGGGACTAGGTCCAACAATGAGCAGTTCTTC
CASSSGTRSNNEQFF
>-|TRBJ2-1|-|TRBV27
TGTGCCAGCAGTTTCCCCCGAGGGAATGAGCAGTTCTTC
CASSFPRGNEQFF
>-|TRBJ1-2|once|TRBV19
TGTGCCAGTAGTATGCTGGGAGCGAATAACTATGGCTACACCTTC
CASSMLGANNYGYTF
>-|TRBJ1-1|-|TRBV12-3/TRBV12-4
TGTGCCAGCAGGCAGGGCCTGAGCACTGAAGCTTTCTTT
CASRQGLSTEAFF
>TRBD1|TRBJ1-1|-|TRBV7-3
TGTGCCAGCAGTCTACAGGGGGGAACTGAAGCTTTCTTT
CASSLQGGTEAFF
>TRBD1|TRBJ1-3|-|TRBV6-1
TGTGCCAGCAGTGGATCGACAGGGGGAATTGGAAACACCATATATTTT
CASSGSTGGIGNTIYF
>-|TRBJ1-1|-|TRBV18
TGTGCCAGCTCACCAGACTACACTGAAGCTTTCTTT
CASSPDYTEAFF
>TRBD1|TRBJ1-2|few|TRBV28
TGTGCCAGCAGTCTTAGACAGGGAGGTGGTGGCTACACCTTC
CASSLRQGGGGYTF
>-|TRBJ2-7|-|TRBV5-4
TGTGCCAGCAGCTTCAGGGTAGGGCAGTGGGAAAAGCAGTACTTC
CASSFRVGQWEKQYF